This TCR beta chain was identified in a study of blood T cell repertoires in COVID-19. On the study more broadly: Samples came from the United States, Italy and Spain, spanning acute and convalescent COVID-19. The cDNA or gDNA used as material had been derived from T cells, B-cell-depleted T cells, or PBMCs.

This CDR3 has 17 residues. The J segment lost 4 bases and the V segment lost 3 bases, leaving 8 bases of the junction unmatched. Germline assignment: CDR1 MDHEN and CDR2 SYDVKM. Per the authors' pipeline: Estimates of nucleated cell counts were drawn from the amplification of reference gene primers. Sequencing used immunoSEQ multiplex PCR; TCRdb keeps in-frame clones, though not all of them. V and J calls and clone size are copied from that table; D and trimming were computed from the DNA. Of roughly 66,000 clones detected, about 91% appear once; the ten largest clones hold 6% to 8%. Sequencing was performed on peripheral blood. This clonotype originated in a human donor in a cohort sampled during active COVID-19. The chain combines TRBV28 with TRBJ2-3, with 12 bases fitting TRBD2. The chain's CDR3 is CASSFASGRAGADTQYF. The DNA of the CDR3 is TGTGCCAGCAGTTTCGCTAGCGGGAGGGCTGGGGCAGATACGCAGTATTTT.